The 7 T cell receptor beta chains below were found in one sample sequenced in a study of regulatory T cells in long-lasting Graves disease. The time point is: newly diagnosed GD, antithyroid drugs for less than 3 months. PBMC RNA was the source of the TCR library. Researchers made TCR beta libraries by using iRepertoire HTBI primers and running Arm-PCR on CDR3 regions. TCRdb processed the multiplex PCR reads anew with MiXCR; each CDR3 protein has one entry. The table lists about half a million distinct CDR3 sequences, approximately 12% of them singletons, with roughly 8.2% in the top ten. These same data were also listed under a study on T cells in Graves' hyperthyroidism and ophthalmopathy.

Sequences were derived from peripheral blood mononuclear cells (PBMCs), sampled at new diagnosis, from a patient treated with antithyroid drugs. The receptors shown here come from a woman in her 30s with Graves disease.

This clonotype was seen repeatedly, ten times or more. The rearrangement uses TRBV28 and TRBJ1-1, with TRBD1 matching over 7 bases. The CDR3 is 14 residues long. Germline V lookup: CDR1 MDHEN, CDR2 SYDVKM. V shed 5 bases, J shed 6 bases, and the junction held 9 bases outside the gene matches. The CDR3 DNA reads as TGTGCCAGCAGTCCGCATACAGGGGCCCCTGAAGCTTTCTTT. It translates to CASSPHTGAPEAFF.

This clonotype has a count of ten or more. This chain uses TRBV3-1 with TRBJ2-7; 14 positions agree with TRBD2. Germline V gene data show CDR1 as LGHDT and CDR2 as YNNKEL (reference sequence). This CDR3 has 15 residues. Losses at the gene ends were 4 bases for V and 3 bases for J; bases not matched to a gene: 2. DNA of the CDR3: TGTGCCAGCAGCCCGGGACTAGCGGGAGACTACGAGCAGTACTTC. This translates into CASSPGLAGDYEQYF.

This clonotype occurred a few times. The V and J genes are TRBV4-3 and TRBJ2-3; possibly TRBD2 for D (5 bases). Per germline, CDR1 LGHNA and CDR2 YSLEER. The CDR3 consists of 14 residues. Trimming cost V 0 bases and J 4 bases, with 8 bases left between them. The CDR3 bases are TGCGCCAGCAGCCAAGAATTGGGAGCAGATACGCAGTATTTT. Protein: CASSQELGADTQYF.

This clonotype has at least ten counts. The chain combines TRBV19 with TRBJ1-1; weak D call: TRBD1 (5 bases). V lost 5 bases and J 0 bases, leaving 7 bases between the germline ends. This CDR3 is built from 13 residues. The germline V gene has CDR1 LNHDA and CDR2 SQIVND (reference sequence). Here the CDR3 reads CASSRTMNTEAFF. CDR3 DNA: TGTGCCAGTAGTCGGACAATGAACACTGAAGCTTTCTTT.

This clonotype showed up just a few times. DNA for the CDR3: TGTGCCAGTAATAAGGCAGGGGGCGTCAATGGCTACACCTTC. It translates to CASNKAGGVNGYTF. The V gene is TRBV19, the J gene TRBJ1-2; 8 positions match TRBD1. This CDR3 comprises 14 residues. J lost 6 bases, V lost 7 bases, and 10 bases had no gene match. Looked up from germline, CDR1 is LNHDA and CDR2 is SQIVND (reference sequence).

Details on this clonotype: This clone may be a read error of a much larger clone one base away. V usage is TRBV27 and J usage is TRBJ1-1; maybe TRBD1 (5 bases). This CDR3 contains 14 residues. The germline CDR1 and CDR2 sequences are MNHEY and SMNVEV (reference sequence). CDR3 sequence reads: CVSSPVLQGTEAFF. The CDR3 nucleotides are TGTGTCAGCAGTCCGGTTCTCCAGGGCACTGAAGCTTTCTTT.

The chain links TRBV6-1 to TRBJ2-7, with 10 nucleotides matching TRBD2. V lost 5 bases and J lost 2; bases outside the gene matches: 6. Germline V gene data show CDR1 as MNHNS and CDR2 as SASEGT. The CDR3 contains 15 residues. The CDR3 DNA reads as TGTGCCAGCAGTCCTAGCGGGAGCCAGACCTACGAGCAGTACTTC. Protein: CASSPSGSQTYEQYF.